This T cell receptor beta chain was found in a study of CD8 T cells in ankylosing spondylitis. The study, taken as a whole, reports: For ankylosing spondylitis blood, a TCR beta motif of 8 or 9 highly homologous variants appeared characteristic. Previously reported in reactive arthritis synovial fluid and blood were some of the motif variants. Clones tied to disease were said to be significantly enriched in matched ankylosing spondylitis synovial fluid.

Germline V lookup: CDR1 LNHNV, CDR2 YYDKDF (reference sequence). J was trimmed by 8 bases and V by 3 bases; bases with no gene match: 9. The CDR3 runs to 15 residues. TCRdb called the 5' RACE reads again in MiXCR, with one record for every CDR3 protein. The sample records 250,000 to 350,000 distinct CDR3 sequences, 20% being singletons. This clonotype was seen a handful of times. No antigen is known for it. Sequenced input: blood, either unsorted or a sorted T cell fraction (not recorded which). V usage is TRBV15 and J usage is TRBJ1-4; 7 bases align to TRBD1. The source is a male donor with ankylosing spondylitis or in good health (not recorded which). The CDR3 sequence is CATSRHTGVGEKLFF. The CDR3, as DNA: TGTGCCACCAGCAGGCACACAGGGGTGGGGGAAAAACTGTTTTTT.